These 19 T cell receptor beta chains were sequenced from one sample in a study of blood T cell repertoires in COVID-19. Here immunoSEQ multiplex PCR was the method, and the copy in TCRdb shows in-frame clones only, minus some. This repertoire shows about 100,000 clones, 75% to 90% found once; its top ten account for around 32%. The sample was peripheral blood. The receptors stem from an elderly woman with acute or convalescent COVID-19.

As DNA, the CDR3 is TGTGCCAGTAGTCGGAGAACAAGCTCCTACAATGAGCAGTTCTTC. Translating it yields CASSRRTSSYNEQFF. The chain is built from TRBV19 and TRBJ2-1; D remains unclear. Trimming removed 5 bases at V and 0 bases at J, with 11 bases between. The CDR3 length is 15 residues. Germline CDR1 LNHDA, CDR2 SQIVND (reference sequence).

The CDR3 DNA sequence: TGCGCCAGCAGCCTCCGTGGGGGAGGACGGGGCTACACCTTC. Translating it yields CASSLRGGGRGYTF. The J gene is TRBJ1-2, the V gene TRBV4-1; tentative D call: TRBD1 (5 bases). CDR3 length: 14 amino acids. Trimming removed 4 bases at V and 8 bases at J, with 17 bases between. Germline CDR1 and CDR2: MGHRA and YSYEKL.

J is TRBJ2-1 and V is TRBV6-6, with D possibly being TRBD2 (6 bases). CDR1 is MNHNY, CDR2 SVGAGI, per germline (reference sequence). Deletions cut 1 base from V and 2 bases from J, with 9 bases between. The CDR3 extends over 15 amino acids. The CDR3 sequence is CASSYLAGTYNEQFF. The CDR3, as DNA: TGTGCCAGCAGTTACTTGGCGGGGACCTACAATGAGCAGTTCTTC.

V usage is TRBV29-1 and J usage is TRBJ2-2; TRBD1 agrees at 9 bases. CDR1 SQVTM and CDR2 ANQGSEA come from the germline V gene. Trimming took 0 bases from V and 6 from J; bases not matched to a gene: 8. The CDR3 is 16 amino acids. CDR3 loop: CSVEDRRYRGPGELFF. The CDR3, as DNA: TGCAGCGTTGAAGATAGGAGGTACAGGGGGCCCGGGGAGCTGTTTTTT.

The chain links TRBV27 to TRBJ1-6, with D possibly TRBD1 on 5 matching bases. CDR1 and CDR2 from the germline V gene are MNHEY and SMNVEV (reference sequence). This CDR3 contains 13 residues. Trimming took 6 bases from V and 4 from J, leaving 7 bases between them. DNA for the CDR3: TGTGCCAGCAGGGGACTTTATAATTCACCCCTCCACTTT. It is translated as CASRGLYNSPLHF.

V gene TRBV9 combines with J gene TRBJ1-4; 10 bases align to TRBD1. Germline CDR1 reads SGDLS; CDR2 reads YYNGEE. Trimming removed 4 bases from V and 1 base from J; junction bases left unmatched: 10. This CDR3 is built from 18 residues. The CDR3 is CASSPGQGIGETNEKLFF. Written as DNA, the CDR3 is TGTGCCAGCAGCCCGGGACAGGGGATCGGTGAAACTAATGAAAAACTGTTTTTT.

The chain couples TRBV2 to TRBJ1-1; 7 bases agree with TRBD1. The germline gives CDR1 SNHLY, CDR2 FYNNEI. The CDR3 totals 14 residues. V was pared by 5 bases and J by 0 bases, with 3 bases of the junction left unmatched. This CDR3 reads CASSKGQLNTEAFF. The CDR3 DNA sequence: TGTGCCAGCAGTAAGGGACAGCTGAACACTGAAGCTTTCTTT.

This chain links TRBV28 with TRBJ2-5; unclear D gene. Trimming pared 1 base from V and 5 bases from J, leaving 17 bases between. This CDR3 comprises 16 residues. From germline, CDR1 is MDHEN and CDR2 SYDVKM. The CDR3 bases are TGTGCCAGCAGTTTATTTCATCTAGTCGCGAGGGAGACCCAGTACTTC. It is translated as CASSLFHLVARETQYF.

The CDR3 DNA reads TGTGCCAGCAGTTACCCGCTCGAAGCGGGCAGCTCCTATAATTCACCCCTCCACTTT. The encoded protein is CASSYPLEAGSSYNSPLHF. V is TRBV6-2 or TRBV6-3 and J is TRBJ1-6, with D uncertain. Germline V gives CDR1 MNHEY, CDR2 SVGEGT. The CDR3 runs to 19 residues. Trimming removed 2 bases at V and 0 bases at J, with 17 bases between.

The chain is built from TRBV6-6 and TRBJ2-1, with D perhaps TRBD2 (6 bases). The CDR3 loop spans 16 amino acids. CDR1 is MNHNY and CDR2 is SVGAGI in the germline V gene (reference sequence). The V end was cut by 2 bases, the J end by 4 bases, with 15 bases between. CDR3 DNA: TGTGCCAGCAGTTACCTGGCGGGGAGTTCGTACAATGAGCAGTTCTTC. This translates into CASSYLAGSSYNEQFF.

The rearrangement links TRBV10-3 to TRBJ2-5; TRBD2 matches 8 bases. This CDR3 contains 14 residues. V shed 8 bases and J 4 bases; nucleotides not matched to a gene: 9. CDR1 and CDR2 (germline): ENHRY, SYGVKD. The DNA for the CDR3 is TGTGCCATCCGAGAAGCGGGGGATGGAGAGACCCAGTACTTC. Translation gives CAIREAGDGETQYF.

The chain is built from TRBV10-3 and TRBJ2-7; D remains ambiguous. The CDR3 loop spans 13 amino acids. Germline loops: CDR1 ENHRY, CDR2 SYGVKD. The V end lost 6 bases, the J end lost 2 bases, and 11 bases lay between the germline ends. The CDR3 DNA follows: TGTGCCATCAGGAACAGTGATACCTACGAGCAGTACTTC. This gives the protein CAIRNSDTYEQYF.

The chain couples TRBV5-4 to TRBJ2-1, with 7 bases fitting TRBD1. Germline lookup yields CDR1 SGHNT and CDR2 YYREEE (reference sequence). The CDR3 extends over 15 amino acids. Losses at the gene ends were 3 bases for V and 7 bases for J; bases not matched to a gene: 10. Written as DNA, the CDR3 is TGTGCCAGCAGCTCAATTGACAGGGTGGGGAATGAGCAGTTCTTC. Translating it yields CASSSIDRVGNEQFF.

The genes are TRBV7-2 and TRBJ2-5, with 15 positions matching TRBD2. Germline CDR1 reads SGHTA; CDR2 reads FQGNSA. The CDR3 sequence is 19 residues long. With V trimmed by 0 bases and J by 5 bases, 10 bases remained unmatched. Written as DNA, the CDR3 is TGTGCCAGCAGCTTAGCCCAACCGGGACTAGCGGGGGGTTTGGAGACCCAGTACTTC. It translates to CASSLAQPGLAGGLETQYF. The full variable domain, rest sourced from reference TRBV7-2 and TRBJ2-5, is GAGVSQSPSNKVTEKGKDVELRCDPISGHTALYWYRQSLGQGLEFLIYFQGNSAPDKSGLPSDRFSAERTGGSVSTLTIQRTQQEDSAVYLCASSLAQPGLAGGLETQYFGPGTRLLVL.

V and J are TRBV9 and TRBJ1-1, with unresolved D. Trimming left V 3 bases short and J 11 bases short, with 17 bases between. This CDR3 comprises 13 residues. Germline V CDR1 and CDR2: SGDLS, YYNGEE. This CDR3 reads CASSAGPGGRAFF. CDR3 sequence (DNA): TGTGCCAGCAGCGCGGGCCCCGGCGGGAGGGCTTTCTTT.

This clone was seen just once. The chain links TRBV18 to TRBJ2-5; 8 bases fit TRBD2. CDR3 length: 13 amino acids. Per germline, CDR1 KGHSH and CDR2 LQKENI. The V gene end was trimmed by 6 bases and the J gene end by 5 bases; junction bases not matched to a gene: 5. CDR3 coding DNA: TGTGCCAGCTCCGGGACTAGAGGGGAGACCCAGTACTTC. Protein product: CASSGTRGETQYF.

The chain uses TRBV7-9 and TRBJ2-5; 8 bases match TRBD2. There are 15 residues in the CDR3. Germline CDR1 is SEHNR and CDR2 is FQNEAQ (reference sequence). The ends lost 5 bases at V and 4 bases at J; junction bases unmatched: 9. In DNA form, the CDR3 reads TGTGCCAGCAGCATTCCGACTAGCGTCATAGAGACCCAGTACTTC. Translating gives CASSIPTSVIETQYF.

The rearrangement links TRBV7-9 to TRBJ1-1; 10 positions match TRBD1. This CDR3 has 16 amino acids. Looked up from germline, CDR1 is SEHNR and CDR2 is FQNEAQ (reference sequence). V lost 4 bases and J lost 6; bases outside the gene matches: 11. CDR3 protein: CASSSQPRTGGSEAFF. DNA for the CDR3: TGTGCCAGCAGCTCCCAACCCCGGACAGGGGGTTCTGAAGCTTTCTTT.

This chain links TRBV4-1 with TRBJ2-7; 12 bases are shared with TRBD1. Germline CDR1 reads MGHRA; CDR2 reads YSYEKL. V trimming: 2 bases; J trimming: 3 bases; junction bases outside the gene matches: 5. The CDR3 is 16 amino acids. The CDR3 DNA follows: TGCGCCAGCAGCCAAACTGGGACAGGGGGCTACTACGAGCAGTACTTC. Translating it yields CASSQTGTGGYYEQYF.